This T cell receptor (beta chain) was obtained from a study of cytomegalovirus exposure and HLA in healthy donors. PCR employed 60 Vbeta and 13 Jbeta primers. TCRdb keeps only in-frame clones here, not all; method: immunoSEQ multiplex PCR. The sample yields about 200,000 clones, less than 90% seen once. This clone came up a few times. The material sequenced was PBMCs. The TCR was taken from a woman aged 30 to 39 in good health and CMV-seronegative.

CDR3 loop: CSVEADSPTYNEQFF. In nucleotides, the CDR3 is TGCAGCGTTGAGGCCGACTCCCCTACCTACAATGAGCAGTTCTTC. The chain couples TRBV29-1 to TRBJ2-1; D is undetermined. Germline CDR1 and CDR2: SQVTM and ANQGSEA. V dropped 3 bases and J dropped 2 bases, with 14 bases sitting between them. CDR3 length: 15 residues.